This T cell receptor beta chain was identified during a study of long-term antiretroviral therapy in people with HIV. Findings and caveats of the study: Clones that expanded before ART (that is, prior to treatment) dominated the repertoire at all time points.

A v3.0 immunoSEQ assay was performed at survey level. Profiling relied on immunoSEQ multiplex PCR, and the TCRdb table lists in-frame clones only, not all of them. The table lists about 38,000 clones, around 85% of them singletons, with over 4% in the top ten. Worth noting for this clone: The antigen remains unidentified.

Between the trimmed V and J ends, which lost 0 bases and 6 bases, there was a span of 18 bases. Germline V gene sequence: CDR1 SGHAT, CDR2 FQNNGV. This CDR3 has 16 residues. The chain carries TRBV11-2 and TRBJ2-7, with D tentatively TRBD1 or TRBD2 (5 bases each). This TCR derives from a man aged 18 to 29 with HIV. Material: unsorted PBMCs, obtained 1.5 years after starting antiretroviral therapy. The CDR3 nucleotides read TGTGCCAGCAGCTTAGATAACGGGACCCCAAGGCGCGAGCAGTACTTC. Encoded protein: CASSLDNGTPRREQYF. The variable domain in full, with the rest retrieved from reference TRBV11-2 and TRBJ2-7, is EAGVAQSPRYKIIEKRQSVAFWCNPISGHATLYWYQQILGQGPKLLIQFQNNGVVDDSQLPKDRFSAERLKGVDSTLKIQPAKLEDSAVYLCASSLDNGTPRREQYFGPGTRLTVT.